These 6 T cell receptor beta chains were all obtained from the same sample, sequenced in a study of blood T cell repertoires in COVID-19. Sequencing was performed with immunoSEQ multiplex PCR; in TCRdb, only in-frame clones are kept and a portion is missing. The sample holds roughly 260,000 clones, around 87% seen once. Sequenced sample: peripheral blood. The receptors here all came from a woman in her 50s with acute or convalescent COVID-19.

V usage is TRBV4-1 and J usage is TRBJ1-5; D unresolved. The CDR3 length is 16 residues. The V gene lost 6 bases and the J gene lost 0 bases, with 15 bases spanning the gap. Germline V gene lookup returns CDR1 MGHRA and CDR2 YSYEKL. The CDR3 region is CASRFTTGNSNQPQHF. The CDR3 DNA is TGCGCCAGCAGGTTTACGACGGGGAATAGCAATCAGCCCCAGCATTTT.

This chain links TRBV19 with TRBJ1-5; TRBD1 agrees at 8 bases. Germline CDR1 and CDR2: LNHDA and SQIVND (reference sequence). Trimming took 3 bases from V and 4 from J; bases not matched to a gene: 5. The CDR3 has 15 amino acids. In DNA, the CDR3 is TGTGCCAGTAGTATGCAGGACAGGGCTAATCAGCCCCAGCATTTT. The encoded protein is CASSMQDRANQPQHF.

The gene calls are TRBV7-3 and TRBJ2-7; a possible D gene is TRBD2 (7 bases). Germline assignment: CDR1 SGHTA and CDR2 FQGTGA. The CDR3 totals 15 residues. V was shortened by 2 bases and J by 5 bases, with 16 bases between the two germline ends. The CDR3 sequence: CASSLGLGGTNEQYF. DNA for the CDR3: TGTGCCAGCAGCTTAGGTCTAGGGGGGACTAACGAGCAGTACTTC.

This clone was seen only once. V is TRBV10-3 and J is TRBJ2-1, with TRBD1 identical over 8 bases. The length of the CDR3 is 13 residues. Trimming at V came to 10 bases and at J to 4 bases, leaving 6 bases not matched to a gene. CDR1 and CDR2 (germline): ENHRY, SYGVKD. The CDR3 DNA follows: TGTGCCACCCAGGGGGACAGGTACAATGAGCAGTTCTTC. This codes for CATQGDRYNEQFF.

The J gene is TRBJ2-7, the V gene TRBV5-5; 9 bases fit TRBD1. With V trimmed by 2 bases and J by 3 bases, 9 bases remained unmatched. The CDR3 covers 16 residues. Per the germline V gene, CDR1 is SGHKS and CDR2 is YYEKEE (reference sequence). CDR3 coding DNA: TGTGCCAGCAGCTTCGCGACCCGGACAGGGGACTACGAGCAGTACTTC. It encodes CASSFATRTGDYEQYF.

The chain carries TRBV19 and TRBJ2-3; TRBD1 matches at 7 bases. CDR3 length: 15 amino acids. Germline CDR1 LNHDA, CDR2 SQIVND (reference sequence). Trimming took 5 bases from V and 0 from J; bases not matched to a gene: 5. The CDR3 region has the DNA TGTGCCAGTAGTGGGTGGACAGGTAGCACAGATACGCAGTATTTT. Translating it yields CASSGWTGSTDTQYF.